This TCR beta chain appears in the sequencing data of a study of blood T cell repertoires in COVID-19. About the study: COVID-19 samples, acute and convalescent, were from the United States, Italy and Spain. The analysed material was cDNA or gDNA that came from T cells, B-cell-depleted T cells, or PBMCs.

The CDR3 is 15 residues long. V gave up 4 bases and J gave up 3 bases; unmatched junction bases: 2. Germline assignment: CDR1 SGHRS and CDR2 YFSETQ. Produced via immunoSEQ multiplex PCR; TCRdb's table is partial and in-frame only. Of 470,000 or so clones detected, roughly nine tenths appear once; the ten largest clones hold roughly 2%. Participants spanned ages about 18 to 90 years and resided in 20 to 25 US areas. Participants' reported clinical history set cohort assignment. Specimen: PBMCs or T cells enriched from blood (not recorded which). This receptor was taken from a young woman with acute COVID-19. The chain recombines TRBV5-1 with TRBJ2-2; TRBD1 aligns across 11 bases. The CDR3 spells CASSGQGADTGELFF. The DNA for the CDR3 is TGCGCCAGCAGCGGACAGGGGGCCGACACCGGGGAGCTGTTTTTT.